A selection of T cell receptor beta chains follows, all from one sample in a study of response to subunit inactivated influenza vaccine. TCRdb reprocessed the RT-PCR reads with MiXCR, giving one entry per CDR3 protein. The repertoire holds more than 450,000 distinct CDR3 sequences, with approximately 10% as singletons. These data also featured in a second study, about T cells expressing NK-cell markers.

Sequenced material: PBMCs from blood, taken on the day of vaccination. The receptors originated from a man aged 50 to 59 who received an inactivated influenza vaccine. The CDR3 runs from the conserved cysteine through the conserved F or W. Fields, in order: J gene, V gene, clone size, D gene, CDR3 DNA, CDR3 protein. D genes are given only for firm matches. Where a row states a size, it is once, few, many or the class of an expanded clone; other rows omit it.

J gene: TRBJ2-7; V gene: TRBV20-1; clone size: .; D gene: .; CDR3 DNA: TGCAGTGCTAGAGGGAATGGGCAGGGACGGGTTGGCGAGCAGTACTTC; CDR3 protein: CSARGNGQGRVGEQYF
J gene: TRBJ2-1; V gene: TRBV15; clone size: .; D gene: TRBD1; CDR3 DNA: TGTGCCACCAGCAGAGAAAACAGGGGGCCCGTCAATGAGCAGTTCTTC; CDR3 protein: CATSRENRGPVNEQFF
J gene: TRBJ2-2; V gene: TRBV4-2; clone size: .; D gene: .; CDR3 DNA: TGTGCCAGCAGCCAAGCCAACCGGGACACCGGGGAGCTGTTTTTT; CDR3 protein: CASSQANRDTGELFF
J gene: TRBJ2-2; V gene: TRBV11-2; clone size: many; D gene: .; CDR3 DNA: TGTGCCAGCAGCCCCGGGACATCGAACACCGGGGAGCTGTTTTTT; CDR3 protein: CASSPGTSNTGELFF
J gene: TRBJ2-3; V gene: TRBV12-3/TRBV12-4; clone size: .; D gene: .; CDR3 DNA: TGTGCCAGCAGTTTAATCCCTCGGGGAGATACGCAGTATTTT; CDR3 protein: CASSLIPRGDTQYF
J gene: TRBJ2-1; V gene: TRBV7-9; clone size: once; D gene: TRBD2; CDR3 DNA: TGTGCCAGCAGCTTAGGTCTAGCGGGAGCCATTTTGCAGTTCTTC; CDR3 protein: CASSLGLAGAILQFF
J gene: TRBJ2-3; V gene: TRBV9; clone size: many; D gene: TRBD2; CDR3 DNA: TGTGCCAGCAGCGTAGCCCTAGCGGGAGGAGCAGATACGCAGTATTTT; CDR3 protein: CASSVALAGGADTQYF
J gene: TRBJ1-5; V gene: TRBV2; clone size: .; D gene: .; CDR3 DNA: TGTGCCAGCAGTGACGGCTTACCTAGCAATCAGCCCCAGCATTTT; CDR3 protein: CASSDGLPSNQPQHF
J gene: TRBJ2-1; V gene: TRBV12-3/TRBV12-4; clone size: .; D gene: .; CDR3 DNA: TGTGCCAGCAGTTTATTCGCCAGCTCCTACAATGAGCAGTTCTTC; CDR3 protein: CASSLFASSYNEQFF
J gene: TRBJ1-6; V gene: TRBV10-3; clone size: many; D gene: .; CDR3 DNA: TGTGCCATCAGTACGTCCGGGGGAGATTCACCCCTCCACTTT; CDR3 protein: CAISTSGGDSPLHF
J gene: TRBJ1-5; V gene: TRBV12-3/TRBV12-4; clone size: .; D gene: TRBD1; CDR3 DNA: TGTGCCAGCAGCAGCGCCGGACAGGGGGCTCATTGGGGCAATCAGCCCCAGCATTTT; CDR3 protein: CASSSAGQGAHWGNQPQHF
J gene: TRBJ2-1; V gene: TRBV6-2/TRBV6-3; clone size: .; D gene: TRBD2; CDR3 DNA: TGTGCCAGCAGTCCGACTAGCCCCTACAATGAGCAGTTCTTC; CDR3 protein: CASSPTSPYNEQFF
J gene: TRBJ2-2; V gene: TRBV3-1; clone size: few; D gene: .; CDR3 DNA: TGTGCCAGCAGCCAAGTCAGTGCGGGAACCGGGGAGCTGTTTTTT; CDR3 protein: CASSQVSAGTGELFF
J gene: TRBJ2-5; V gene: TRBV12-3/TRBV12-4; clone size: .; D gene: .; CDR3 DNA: TGTGCCAGCAGTCCATCAGGGTACACCCAGTACTTC; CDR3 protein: CASSPSGYTQYF
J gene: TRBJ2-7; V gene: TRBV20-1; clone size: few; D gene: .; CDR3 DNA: TGCAGTGAGGGGCCCAGGGGGGGACAAGAGCAGTACTTC; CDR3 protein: CSEGPRGGQEQYF
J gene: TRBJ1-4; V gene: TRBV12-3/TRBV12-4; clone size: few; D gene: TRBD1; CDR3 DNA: TGTGCCAGCAGTACCTCGACAGGGGAGGACGAAAAACTGTTTTTT; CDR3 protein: CASSTSTGEDEKLFF
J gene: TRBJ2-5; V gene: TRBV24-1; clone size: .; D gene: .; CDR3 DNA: TGTGCCACCAGTGATTGGACTCAAGAGACCCAGTACTTC; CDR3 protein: CATSDWTQETQYF
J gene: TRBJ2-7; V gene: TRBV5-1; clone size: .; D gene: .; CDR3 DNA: TGCGCCAGCAGCGCCAGCTCGCGAAGGTACTACGAGCAGTACTTC; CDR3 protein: CASSASSRRYYEQYF
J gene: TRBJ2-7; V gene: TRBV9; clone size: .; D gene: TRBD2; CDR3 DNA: TGTGCCAGCAGCCCCCGACTAGCGGGAGACTCCGAGCAGTACTTC; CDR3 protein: CASSPRLAGDSEQYF
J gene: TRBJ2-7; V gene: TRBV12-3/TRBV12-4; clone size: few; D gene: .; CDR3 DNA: TGTGCCAGCAGTCGTTCTACTAAAGGGCAGTTCTACGAGCAGTACTTC; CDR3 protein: CASSRSTKGQFYEQYF
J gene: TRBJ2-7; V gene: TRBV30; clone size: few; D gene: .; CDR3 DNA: TGTGCCTGGAGGGCCTTAGGGGCATCGTACGAGCAGTACTTC; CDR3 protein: CAWRALGASYEQYF
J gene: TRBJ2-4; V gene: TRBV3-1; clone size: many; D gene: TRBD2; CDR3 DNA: TGTGCCAGCAGCCAACTTCCGGGAGGGGCCAAAAACATTCAGTACTTC; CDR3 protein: CASSQLPGGAKNIQYF
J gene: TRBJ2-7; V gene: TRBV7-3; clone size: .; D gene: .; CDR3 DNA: TGTGCCAGCAGCTTAACAGGGACATTGCACGAGCAGTACTTC; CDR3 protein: CASSLTGTLHEQYF
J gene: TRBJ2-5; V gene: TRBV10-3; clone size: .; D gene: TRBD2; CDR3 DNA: TGTGCCACCGGGACTACGGAGGGAGAGACCCAGTACTTC; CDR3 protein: CATGTTEGETQYF
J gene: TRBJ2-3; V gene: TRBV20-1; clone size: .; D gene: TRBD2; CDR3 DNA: TGCAGTGCTAGGGGCTGGCTAGCGGAGCTCACAGATACGCAGTATTTT; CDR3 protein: CSARGWLAELTDTQYF
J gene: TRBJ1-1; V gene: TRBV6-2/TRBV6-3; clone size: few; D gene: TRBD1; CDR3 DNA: TGTGCCAGCAGTTACACCACTCAGGGGGCCTTGCTTGACACTGAAGCTTTCTTT; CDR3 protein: CASSYTTQGALLDTEAFF
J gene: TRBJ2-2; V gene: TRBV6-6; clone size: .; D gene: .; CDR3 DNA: TGTGCCAGCAGTTACTCGGCGGGACGGGAGCTGTTTTTT; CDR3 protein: CASSYSAGRELFF
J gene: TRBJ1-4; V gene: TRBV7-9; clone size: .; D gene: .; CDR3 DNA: TGTGCCAGCAGCCACCGGGACCACACTAATGAAAAACTGTTTTTT; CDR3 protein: CASSHRDHTNEKLFF
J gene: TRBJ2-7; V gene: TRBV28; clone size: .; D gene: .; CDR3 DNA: TGTGCCAGCACCTTAAAAGAGACAGGTCCCAGGGAGCAGTACTTC; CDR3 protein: CASTLKETGPREQYF
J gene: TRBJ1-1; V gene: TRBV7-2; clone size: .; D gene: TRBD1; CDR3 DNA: TGTGCCAGCAGCTCAGCCCTATCGACAGGGGATGAAGCTTTCTTT; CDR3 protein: CASSSALSTGDEAFF
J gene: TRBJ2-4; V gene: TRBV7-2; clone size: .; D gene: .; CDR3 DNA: TGTGCCAGCAGCCCCTCGGAGGAAACAGGCGCACACTTC; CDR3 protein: CASSPSEETGAHF
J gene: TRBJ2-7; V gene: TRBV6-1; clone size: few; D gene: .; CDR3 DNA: TGTGCCAGCAGCTCAGCCCCGGGGGCCAGGTACGAGCAGTACTTC; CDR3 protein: CASSSAPGARYEQYF
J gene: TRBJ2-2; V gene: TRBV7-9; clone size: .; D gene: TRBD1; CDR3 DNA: TGTGCCAGCAGCCTCTTCGCAGGGGGCGACACCGGGGAGCTGTTTTTT; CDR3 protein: CASSLFAGGDTGELFF
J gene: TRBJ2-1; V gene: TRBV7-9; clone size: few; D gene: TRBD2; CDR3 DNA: TGTGCCAGCAGCTCTCTAGGACTAGCGGGAAGGGAGCAGTTCTTC; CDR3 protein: CASSSLGLAGREQFF
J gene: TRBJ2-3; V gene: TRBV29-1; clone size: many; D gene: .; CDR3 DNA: TGCAGCGTTGCCGGGGCTGATACGCAGTATTTT; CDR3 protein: CSVAGADTQYF